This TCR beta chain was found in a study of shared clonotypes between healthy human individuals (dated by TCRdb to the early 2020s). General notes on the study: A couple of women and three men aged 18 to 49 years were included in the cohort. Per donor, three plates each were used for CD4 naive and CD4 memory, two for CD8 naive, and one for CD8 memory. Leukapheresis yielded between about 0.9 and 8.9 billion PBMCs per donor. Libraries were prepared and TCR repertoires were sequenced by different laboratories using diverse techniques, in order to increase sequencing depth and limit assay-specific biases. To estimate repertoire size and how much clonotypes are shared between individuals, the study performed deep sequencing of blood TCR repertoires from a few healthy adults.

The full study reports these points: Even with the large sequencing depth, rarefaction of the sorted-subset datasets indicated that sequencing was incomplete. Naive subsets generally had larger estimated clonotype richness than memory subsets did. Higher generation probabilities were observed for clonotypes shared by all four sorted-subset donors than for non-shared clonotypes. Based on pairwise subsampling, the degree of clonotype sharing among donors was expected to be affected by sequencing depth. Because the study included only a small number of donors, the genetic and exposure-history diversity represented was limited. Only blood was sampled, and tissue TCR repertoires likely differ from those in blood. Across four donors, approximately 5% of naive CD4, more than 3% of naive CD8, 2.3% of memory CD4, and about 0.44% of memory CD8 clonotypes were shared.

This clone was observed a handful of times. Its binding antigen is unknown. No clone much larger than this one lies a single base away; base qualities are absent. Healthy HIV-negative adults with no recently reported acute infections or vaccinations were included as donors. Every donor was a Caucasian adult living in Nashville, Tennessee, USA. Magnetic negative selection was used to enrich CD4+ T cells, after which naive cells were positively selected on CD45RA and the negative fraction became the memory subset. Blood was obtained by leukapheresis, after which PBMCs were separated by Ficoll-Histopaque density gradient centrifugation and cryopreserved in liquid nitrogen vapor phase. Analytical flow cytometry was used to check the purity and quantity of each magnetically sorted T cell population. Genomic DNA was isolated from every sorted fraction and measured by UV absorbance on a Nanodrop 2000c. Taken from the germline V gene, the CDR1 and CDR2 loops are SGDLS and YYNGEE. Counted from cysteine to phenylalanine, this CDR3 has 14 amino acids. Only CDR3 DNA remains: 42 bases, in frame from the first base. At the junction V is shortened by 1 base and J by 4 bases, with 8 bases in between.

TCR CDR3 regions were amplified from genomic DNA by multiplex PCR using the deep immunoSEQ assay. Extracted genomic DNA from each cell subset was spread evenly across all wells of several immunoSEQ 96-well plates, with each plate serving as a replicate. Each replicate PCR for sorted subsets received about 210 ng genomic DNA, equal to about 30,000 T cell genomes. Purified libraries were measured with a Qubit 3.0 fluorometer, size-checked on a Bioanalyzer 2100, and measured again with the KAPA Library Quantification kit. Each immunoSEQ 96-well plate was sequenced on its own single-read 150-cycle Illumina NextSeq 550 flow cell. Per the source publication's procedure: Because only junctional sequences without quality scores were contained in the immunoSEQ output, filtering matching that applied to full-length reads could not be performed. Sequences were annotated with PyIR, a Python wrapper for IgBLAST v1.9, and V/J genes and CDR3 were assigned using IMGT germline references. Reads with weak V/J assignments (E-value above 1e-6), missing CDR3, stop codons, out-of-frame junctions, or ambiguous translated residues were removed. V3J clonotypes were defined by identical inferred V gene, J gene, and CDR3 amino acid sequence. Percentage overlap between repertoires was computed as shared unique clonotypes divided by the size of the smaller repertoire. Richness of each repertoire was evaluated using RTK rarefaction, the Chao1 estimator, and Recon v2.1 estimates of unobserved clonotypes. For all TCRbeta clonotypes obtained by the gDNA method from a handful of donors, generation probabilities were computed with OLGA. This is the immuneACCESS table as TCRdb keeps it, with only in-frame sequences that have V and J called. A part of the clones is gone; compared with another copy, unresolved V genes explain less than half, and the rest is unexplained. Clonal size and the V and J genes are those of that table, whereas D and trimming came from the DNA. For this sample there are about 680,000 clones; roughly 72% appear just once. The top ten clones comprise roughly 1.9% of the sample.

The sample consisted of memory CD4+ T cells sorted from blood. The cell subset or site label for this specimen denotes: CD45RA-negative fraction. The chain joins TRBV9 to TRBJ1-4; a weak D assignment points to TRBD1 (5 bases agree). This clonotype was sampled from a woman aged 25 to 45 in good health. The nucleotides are TGTGCCAGCAGCGTATGGGGGGGTAATGAAAAACTGTTTTTT. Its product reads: CASSVWGGNEKLFF. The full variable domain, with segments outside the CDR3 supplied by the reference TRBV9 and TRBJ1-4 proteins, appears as DSGVTQTPKHLITATGQRVTLRCSPRSGDLSVYWYQQSLDQGLQFLIQYYNGEERAKGNILERFSAQQFPDLHSELNLSSLELGDSALYFCASSVWGGNEKLFFGSGTQLSVL.